Below, 7 T cell receptor beta chains from the same sample are listed, as sequenced in a study of OX40 agonist ivuxolimab in advanced cancers. Some clones are missing from TCRdb's copy, which holds only in-frame ones; the method was immunoSEQ multiplex PCR. Among tens of thousands of clones listed, 78% were seen once. The sequencing here drew on CD4+ or CD8+ T cells sorted from blood, taken in a trial of the OX40 agonist ivuxolimab. The receptors were sampled from an adult with an advanced solid tumor such as melanoma, head and neck, liver or kidney cancer.

V is TRBV2 and J is TRBJ1-5; 9 nucleotides agree with TRBD1. This CDR3 region has 13 residues. CDR1 SNHLY and CDR2 FYNNEI come from the germline V gene. Trimming removed 8 bases from V and 7 bases from J; junction bases left unmatched: 6. CDR3 in amino acids: CASLRDREQPQHF. CDR3 in DNA: TGTGCCAGCCTCCGGGACAGGGAACAGCCCCAGCATTTT.

The chain carries TRBV4-1 and TRBJ1-2, with D possibly TRBD1 on 5 matching bases. CDR1 and CDR2 from the germline V gene are MGHRA and YSYEKL. The CDR3 is 14 amino acids. With 2 bases removed from V and 2 bases from J, the gap between germline ends came to 9 bases. The CDR3 bases are TGCGCCAGCAGCCAACAAAGACAGAACTATGGCTACACCTTC. Translation gives CASSQQRQNYGYTF.

This clone has more than one count but fewer than ten. This rearrangement joins TRBV7-9 to TRBJ2-1; tentative D call: TRBD2 (5 bases). This CDR3 comprises 13 residues. V was pared by 7 bases and J by 9 bases, with 16 bases between. Germline loops: CDR1 SEHNR, CDR2 FQNEAQ (reference sequence). The CDR3 region has the DNA TGTGCCAGCACCCCGGACTTCTCGGGTGAGCAGTTCTTC. Protein sequence: CASTPDFSGEQFF.

This chain joins TRBV12-1 and TRBJ2-3; the D segment call TRBD2 is taken from the table without a DNA check. TRBV12-1 is listed as a pseudogene. CDR3 size: 18 residues. For the CDR3, the DNA is TGTGCCAGCAGCTTTGCGCAAGGTAGGGACTCGGTAAAATATACGCAGTATTTT. It encodes CASSFAQGRDSVKYTQYF.

This chain uses TRBV28 with TRBJ2-7, with 9 bases fitting TRBD2. CDR1 is MDHEN, CDR2 SYDVKM, per germline. V shed 2 bases, J shed 6 bases, and the junction held 11 bases outside the gene matches. This CDR3 region has 16 residues. The CDR3 is CASSLAGGGSVLEQYF. The CDR3 DNA reads as TGTGCCAGCAGTTTAGCGGGAGGGGGATCTGTTCTCGAGCAGTACTTC.

The rearrangement joins TRBV28 to TRBJ2-2; 7 bases are shared with TRBD1. The CDR3 runs 14 residues. Trimming removed 6 bases from V and 7 bases from J; junction bases left unmatched: 8. Germline V gives CDR1 MDHEN, CDR2 SYDVKM. The CDR3 DNA follows: TGTGCCAGCAGATGGGGACAGTCTTTCGGGGAGCTGTTTTTT. Its translation is CASRWGQSFGELFF.

This clone was counted once. This chain joins TRBV4-2 and TRBJ2-7; 9 bases line up with TRBD2. Trimming at V came to 5 bases and at J to 7 bases, leaving 9 bases not matched to a gene. CDR1 is LGHNA and CDR2 is YNFKEQ in the germline V gene. The length of the CDR3 is 14 residues. This chain's CDR3 is CASSGAGGREEQYF. CDR3 nucleotide sequence: TGTGCCAGCAGCGGGGCGGGAGGGCGTGAGGAGCAGTACTTC.